Following are 8 T cell receptor beta chains from one sample sequenced in a study of T cells expressing NK-cell markers. Each CDR3 protein gets one entry in TCRdb, which reprocessed the 5' RACE reads and gives no DNA. This sample's clone table lists fewer than 16,000 distinct CDR3 sequences. Sequenced: blood T cells: a sorted CD56 or NKG2C T cell subset, CD4+ or CD8+ T cells, or bulk PBMC T cells (not recorded which). The receptors derive from a man aged 18 to 69 in good health.

This chain links TRBV9 with TRBJ2-1; TCRdb reports TRBD2, a call that lacks DNA to check it against. The CDR3 is made up of 15 amino acids. Per germline, CDR1 SGDLS and CDR2 YYNGEE. CDR3 region: CASSGAGTSTLAQFF.

The chain employs TRBV5-1 and TRBJ2-2; the TRBD1 assignment by TCRdb is unverifiable without DNA. This CDR3 comprises 17 residues. Germline V lookup: CDR1 SGHRS, CDR2 YFSETQ. The CDR3 loop is CASSLFPGAWSTGELFF. Full variable domain (rest looked up from reference TRBV5-1 and TRBJ2-2): KAGVTQTPRYLIKTRGQQVTLSCSPISGHRSVSWYQQTPGQGLQFLFEYFSETQRNKGNFPGRFSGRQFSNSRSEMNVSTLELGDSALYLCASSLFPGAWSTGELFFGEGSRLTVL.

The chain has TRBV18 and TRBJ2-3. The CDR3 extends over 13 amino acids. The V gene's germline CDR1 is KGHSH and CDR2 LQKENI. The CDR3 sequence is CASSQFSTDTQYF.

The V gene is TRBV20-1, the J gene TRBJ1-5; TCRdb gives TRBD1 as the D gene, but with no DNA this cannot be confirmed. The CDR3 loop spans 14 amino acids. Germline V gives CDR1 DFQATT, CDR2 SNEGSKA (reference sequence). The CDR3 sequence is CSTRLWGGNQPQHF.

The chain links TRBV7-2 to TRBJ2-2. The CDR3 consists of 15 residues. Germline CDR1 reads SGHTA; CDR2 reads FQGNSA. Here the CDR3 reads CASSLLTGFPGELFF.

This clonotype shows up as medium-sized by frequency. The V gene is TRBV12-3 or TRBV12-4, the J gene TRBJ2-7; there is no DNA to check the TCRdb D call of TRBD1. The CDR3 contains 15 residues. CDR3 loop: CASSLYAGQTYEQYF.

The chain employs TRBV15 and TRBJ2-7; the D gene TCRdb calls, TRBD1, cannot be checked with no DNA. The CDR3 has 13 amino acids. CDR1 is LNHNV and CDR2 is YYDKDF in the germline V gene (reference sequence). The CDR3 protein is CATSRPGYYEQYF.

This rearrangement joins TRBV7-9 to TRBJ2-5; absent DNA, TCRdb's TRBD2 call cannot be checked. Germline V gene lookup returns CDR1 SEHNR and CDR2 FQNEAQ (reference sequence). The CDR3 extends over 17 amino acids. The CDR3 loop reads CASSSPVGLAGKETQYF.